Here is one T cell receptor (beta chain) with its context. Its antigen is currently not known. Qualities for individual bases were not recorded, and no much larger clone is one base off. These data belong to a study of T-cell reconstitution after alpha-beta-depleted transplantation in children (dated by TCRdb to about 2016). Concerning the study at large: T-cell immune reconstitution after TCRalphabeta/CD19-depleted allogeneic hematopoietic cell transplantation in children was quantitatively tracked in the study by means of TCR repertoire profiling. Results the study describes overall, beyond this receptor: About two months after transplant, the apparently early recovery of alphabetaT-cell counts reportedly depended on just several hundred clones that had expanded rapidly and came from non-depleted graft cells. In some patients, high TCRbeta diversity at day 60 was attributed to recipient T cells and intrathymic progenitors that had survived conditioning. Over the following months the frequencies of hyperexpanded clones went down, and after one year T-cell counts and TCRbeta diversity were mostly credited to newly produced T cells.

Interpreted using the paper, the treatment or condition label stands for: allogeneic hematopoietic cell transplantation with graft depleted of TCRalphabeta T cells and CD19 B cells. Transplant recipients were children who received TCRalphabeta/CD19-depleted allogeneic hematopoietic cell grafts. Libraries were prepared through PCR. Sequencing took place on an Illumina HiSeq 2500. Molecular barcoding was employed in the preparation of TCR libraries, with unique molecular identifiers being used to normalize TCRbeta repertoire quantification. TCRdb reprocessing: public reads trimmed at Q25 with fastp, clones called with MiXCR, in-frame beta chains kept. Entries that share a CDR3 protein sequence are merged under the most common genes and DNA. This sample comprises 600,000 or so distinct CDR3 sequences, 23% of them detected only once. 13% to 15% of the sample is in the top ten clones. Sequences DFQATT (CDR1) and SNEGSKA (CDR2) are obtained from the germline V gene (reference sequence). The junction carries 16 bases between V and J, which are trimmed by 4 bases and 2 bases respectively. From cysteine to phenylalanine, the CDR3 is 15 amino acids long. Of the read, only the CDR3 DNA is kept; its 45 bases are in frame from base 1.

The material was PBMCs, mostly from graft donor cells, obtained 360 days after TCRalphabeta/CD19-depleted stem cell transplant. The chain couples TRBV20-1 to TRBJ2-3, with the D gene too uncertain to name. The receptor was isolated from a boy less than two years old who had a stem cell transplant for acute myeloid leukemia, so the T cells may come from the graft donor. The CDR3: CSAIDTAETTDTQYF. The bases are TGCAGTGCTATTGACACAGCTGAGACCACAGATACGCAGTATTTT.